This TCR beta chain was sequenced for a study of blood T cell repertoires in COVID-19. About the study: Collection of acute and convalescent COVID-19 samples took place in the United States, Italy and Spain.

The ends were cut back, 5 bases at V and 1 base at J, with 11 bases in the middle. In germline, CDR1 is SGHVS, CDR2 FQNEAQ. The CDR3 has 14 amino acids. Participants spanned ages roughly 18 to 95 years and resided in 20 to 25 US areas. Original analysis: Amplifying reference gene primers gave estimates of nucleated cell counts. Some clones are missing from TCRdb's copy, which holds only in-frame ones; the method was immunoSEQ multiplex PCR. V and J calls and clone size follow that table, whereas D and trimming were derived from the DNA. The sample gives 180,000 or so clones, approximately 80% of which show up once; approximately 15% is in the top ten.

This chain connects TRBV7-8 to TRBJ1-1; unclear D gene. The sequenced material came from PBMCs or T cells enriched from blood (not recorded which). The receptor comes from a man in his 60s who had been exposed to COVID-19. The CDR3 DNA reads TGTGCCAGCAGCCCTGGACTCAGGAACACTGAAGCTTTCTTT. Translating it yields CASSPGLRNTEAFF.